The T cell receptor (beta chain) described here comes from a study of metastatic and nonmetastatic thyroid tumors. Whole-study context: It was across blood and tumor or nodule tissue from malignant and benign thyroid patients that repertoires were compared.

All patients were treatment-naive before thyroid surgery. Authors' methods: The study took CDR3 differences across clinicopathological groups and made a distant-metastasis classifier for papillary thyroid cancer from them. TCRdb re-called the PCR reads via MiXCR. TCRdb's processing, not the study's, gives the V and J calls here. The sample comprises approximately 58,000 clones, 20% to 25% of which are singletons, and 4% rests with the top ten. Trimming cost V 4 bases and J 2 bases, with 18 bases left between them. This CDR3 has 15 amino acids. Germline CDR1 reads GTSNPN; CDR2 reads SVGIG (reference sequence).

The genes are TRBV30 and TRBJ2-7; D remains unclear. Sequences were obtained from blood. The TCR comes from a female donor with papillary thyroid cancer or a benign thyroid nodule (not recorded which). Some clones in this sample may be carry-over from other donors' samples. CDR3 DNA: TGTGCCTGGATTACTCATAGGCTAAATGCCTACGAGCAGTACTTC. Translation: CAWITHRLNAYEQYF.